The 27 T cell receptor beta chains below were found in one sample sequenced in a study of blood T cell repertoires in COVID-19. Sequenced by immunoSEQ multiplex PCR; TCRdb stores in-frame clones only, minus some. The table has a few hundred thousand clones, less than 95% seen once. The material sequenced was PBMCs or T cells enriched from blood (not recorded which). Receptors originate from a man younger than 35 who had recovered from COVID-19.

The chain employs TRBV6-1 and TRBJ2-7, with 10 bases lining up with TRBD2. This CDR3 is 15 amino acids long. The trim removed 3 bases at V and 5 bases at J, leaving 7 bases unmatched. Per germline, CDR1 MNHNS and CDR2 SASEGT. CDR3 DNA sequence: TGTGCCAGCAGTGAGGGGCTAGCGGGAGTAAACGAGCAGTACTTC. Translating it yields CASSEGLAGVNEQYF.

The rearrangement uses TRBV24-1 and TRBJ1-4, with 9 bases fitting TRBD1. The J segment lost 8 bases and the V segment lost 2 bases, leaving 5 bases of the junction unmatched. The CDR3 contains 15 residues. Germline V gene sequence: CDR1 KGHDR, CDR2 SFDVKD. The chain's CDR3 is CATSDSSTGGEKLFF. CDR3 sequence (DNA): TGTGCCACCAGTGATTCCTCGACAGGGGGAGAAAAACTGTTTTTT.

The rearrangement links TRBV2 to TRBJ2-2; D is undetermined. The CDR3 covers 11 residues. The germline V gene encodes CDR1 SNHLY and CDR2 FYNNEI. Trimming left V 10 bases short and J 4 bases short, with 7 bases between. CDR3 DNA: TGTGCCACCCGAGTCACCGGGGAGCTGTTTTTT. Translated: CATRVTGELFF. Using reference TRBV2 and TRBJ2-2 for the parts outside the CDR3, the full variable domain is EPEVTQTPSHQVTQMGQEVILRCVPISNHLYFYWYRQILGQKVEFLVSFYNNEISEKSEIFDDQFSVERPDGSNFTLKIRSTKLEDSAMYFCATRVTGELFFGEGSRLTVL.

The rearrangement joins TRBV7-3 to TRBJ1-6; no firm D call. V was cut by 5 bases and J by 5 bases, with 13 bases left in between. CDR1 and CDR2 from the germline V gene are SGHTA and FQGTGA. This CDR3 spans 15 amino acids. CDR3 sequence reads: CASSLDGINNSPLHF. The CDR3 region has the DNA TGTGCCAGCAGCCTGGACGGGATAAATAATTCACCCCTCCACTTT.

CDR3 nucleotide sequence: TGTGCCAGCAGCTTAACGGAGGCAGGGGCTGGCTACACCTTC. Encoded protein: CASSLTEAGAGYTF. This chain connects TRBV7-3 to TRBJ1-2, with a tentative D call TRBD1 (6 bases). The germline CDR1 and CDR2 sequences are SGHTA and FQGTGA. V shed 0 bases and J shed 7 bases, with 12 bases lying between them. CDR3 length equals 14 residues.

The chain carries TRBV29-1 and TRBJ1-1, with D uncertain. Germline V gene sequence: CDR1 SQVTM, CDR2 ANQGSEA. This CDR3 has 13 amino acids. V lost 4 bases, J lost 0 bases, and 9 bases lay in between. CDR3 region: CSVAEAMNTEAFF. DNA for the CDR3: TGCAGCGTTGCAGAAGCTATGAACACTGAAGCTTTCTTT.

This chain uses TRBV4-1 with TRBJ2-7; D is ambiguous. This CDR3 comprises 14 residues. Germline CDR1 reads MGHRA; CDR2 reads YSYEKL. The V gene lost 2 bases and the J gene lost 2 bases, with 10 bases spanning the gap. The CDR3 DNA reads TGCGCCAGCAGCCAATTGTCTCTAACCTACGAGCAGTACTTC. Its translation is CASSQLSLTYEQYF.

This clone came up once. The CDR3 protein is CASSVGPGQGGSPLHF. The CDR3, as DNA: TGTGCCAGCAGCGTAGGGCCGGGACAGGGGGGTTCACCCCTCCACTTT. The V and J genes are TRBV7-3 and TRBJ1-6; 11 positions agree with TRBD1. This CDR3 contains 16 residues. J gave up 9 bases and V 5 bases, and 9 bases lay outside the gene matches. The germline V gene encodes CDR1 SGHTA and CDR2 FQGTGA.

The gene calls are TRBV6-5 and TRBJ2-7; TRBD1 aligns across 9 bases. V lost 8 bases to trimming and J lost 6 bases; unmatched junction nucleotides: 11. This CDR3 is 14 amino acids long. Per the germline V gene, CDR1 is MNHEY and CDR2 is SVGAGI. DNA for the CDR3: TGTGCCAGCCGGCCCACCGGGACAGGGCCCGAGCAGTACTTC. Encoded protein: CASRPTGTGPEQYF.

This rearrangement joins TRBV6-5 to TRBJ1-1; 11 bases agree with TRBD1. Germline CDR1 is MNHEY and CDR2 is SVGAGI. V trimming: 8 bases; J trimming: 4 bases; junction bases outside the gene matches: 6. This CDR3 contains 14 residues. This chain's CDR3 is CASRTGGGFTEAFF. CDR3 nucleotide sequence: TGTGCCAGCCGGACAGGGGGCGGTTTCACTGAAGCTTTCTTT.

V is TRBV21-1 and J is TRBJ2-7; the table's D call, TRBD2, was not checked against the DNA. TRBV21-1 is deemed a pseudogene. The CDR3 spans 18 residues. The CDR3 DNA is TGTGCCAGCAGCATGGGCGTAGCGGGAGGCCCAGCGGTCAGCGAGCAGTACTTC. Translated, it gives CASSMGVAGGPAVSEQYF.

The chain joins TRBV7-9 to TRBJ1-5; TRBD1 aligns across 8 bases. This CDR3 is built from 14 residues. The V gene's germline CDR1 is SEHNR and CDR2 FQNEAQ (reference sequence). The V gene end was trimmed by 6 bases and the J gene end by 4 bases; junction bases not matched to a gene: 5. For the CDR3, the DNA is TGTGCCAGCAGTCCCGACAGGGGAAATCAGCCCCAGCATTTT. Translation: CASSPDRGNQPQHF.

The V call is TRBV19, the J call TRBJ2-7; D may be TRBD1 (6 bases). Germline V gene sequence: CDR1 LNHDA, CDR2 SQIVND (reference sequence). V dropped 4 bases and J dropped 4 bases, with 17 bases sitting between them. The CDR3 loop spans 15 amino acids. The CDR3 loop is CASSKTGPHEYEQYF. In DNA, the CDR3 is TGTGCCAGTAGTAAGACAGGTCCCCATGAGTACGAGCAGTACTTC.

The chain is built from TRBV7-8 and TRBJ1-6; no reliable D call. This CDR3 spans 18 amino acids. Trimming cost V 4 bases and J 6 bases, with 22 bases left between them. Germline CDR1 is SGHVS and CDR2 is FQNEAQ. Here the CDR3 DNA reads TGTGCCAGCAGCTCTAGCCGCCCTGGAAGGAGCCGTAATTCACCCCTCCACTTT. Amino acids: CASSSSRPGRSRNSPLHF.

This rearrangement joins TRBV18 to TRBJ2-7, with TRBD1 identical over 8 bases. Germline loops: CDR1 KGHSH, CDR2 LQKENI. This CDR3 is built from 15 residues. V dropped 0 bases and J dropped 4; count of bases not matched to a gene: 5. CDR3 nucleotide sequence: TGTGCCAGCTCACCACCGTCAGGGGGCTTATACGAGCAGTACTTC. Amino acids: CASSPPSGGLYEQYF.

The rearrangement links TRBV30 to TRBJ2-3; 12 positions agree with TRBD2. Germline lookup yields CDR1 GTSNPN and CDR2 SVGIG (reference sequence). The CDR3 covers 17 residues. The J segment lost 4 bases and the V segment lost 0 bases, leaving 8 bases of the junction unmatched. Here the CDR3 reads CAWSVRRTSGKADTQYF. CDR3 nucleotides: TGTGCCTGGAGTGTACGTAGGACTAGCGGGAAGGCAGATACGCAGTATTTT.

The rearrangement links TRBV9 to TRBJ1-2; D ambiguous. CDR1 is SGDLS and CDR2 is YYNGEE in the germline V gene. V lost 3 bases to trimming and J lost 4 bases, with 7 bases between them. The CDR3 extends over 12 amino acids. The CDR3 nucleotides read TGTGCCAGCAGCGCAACAAGCTATGGCTACACCTTC. Protein product: CASSATSYGYTF. The full variable domain, completed using reference TRBV9 and TRBJ1-2, is DSGVTQTPKHLITATGQRVTLRCSPRSGDLSVYWYQQSLDQGLQFLIQYYNGEERAKGNILERFSAQQFPDLHSELNLSSLELGDSALYFCASSATSYGYTFGSGTRLTVV.

CDR3 sequence reads: CASSLSGGSGANVLTF. The CDR3 DNA is TGTGCCAGCAGTTTATCTGGCGGCTCTGGGGCCAACGTCCTGACTTTC. The genes are TRBV27 and TRBJ2-6; no definite D call. V dropped 0 bases and J dropped 0 bases, with 6 bases sitting between them. CDR1 is MNHEY, CDR2 SMNVEV, per germline (reference sequence). This CDR3 region has 16 residues.

This chain connects TRBV9 to TRBJ2-2; D is unclear. V shed 4 bases and J shed 2 bases, with 12 bases lying between them. Germline-derived CDR1 and CDR2 are SGDLS and YYNGEE. The CDR3 length is 15 residues. As DNA, the CDR3 is TGTGCCAGCAGCTCACTCCGGGTTAACACCGGGGAGCTGTTTTTT. Amino acids: CASSSLRVNTGELFF.

The chain combines TRBV4-1 with TRBJ2-3; 10 positions agree with TRBD2. The V segment lost 5 bases and the J segment 5 bases; nucleotides outside the gene matches: 13. This CDR3 region has 17 residues. In germline, CDR1 is MGHRA, CDR2 YSYEKL. The CDR3 here is CASSTRFLAGGKDTQYF. The CDR3 region has the DNA TGCGCCAGCAGCACCAGATTTTTAGCGGGAGGTAAAGATACGCAGTATTTT.

The gene calls are TRBV4-1 and TRBJ2-1; 10 bases fit TRBD2. This CDR3 region has 19 residues. Per the germline V gene, CDR1 is MGHRA and CDR2 is YSYEKL. Losses at the gene ends were 1 base for V and 10 bases for J; bases not matched to a gene: 19. CDR3 coding DNA: TGCGCCAGCAGCCAAGTTGATGGGCAACCGGGACTAGCGTTCAAGGAGCAGTTCTTC. It codes for CASSQVDGQPGLAFKEQFF.

The V call is TRBV6-5, the J call TRBJ1-1; the match to TRBD1 covers 8 bases. V shed 7 bases and J 4 bases; nucleotides not matched to a gene: 11. The CDR3 length is 15 residues. CDR1 is MNHEY and CDR2 is SVGAGI in the germline V gene. The CDR3 loop is CASTDFRTGSTEAFF. CDR3 nucleotide sequence: TGTGCCAGCACCGATTTTAGGACAGGGAGCACTGAAGCTTTCTTT.

This sequence joins TRBV7-2 and TRBJ2-7, with D possibly TRBD2 on 5 matching bases. Trimming removed 5 bases from V and 4 bases from J, with 9 bases in between. This CDR3 comprises 12 residues. CDR1 and CDR2 (germline): SGHTA, FQGNSA. DNA of the CDR3: TGTGCCAGCAGCGCGACGGGGTACGAGCAGTACTTC. This translates into CASSATGYEQYF.

V gene TRBV5-4 combines with J gene TRBJ2-5; TRBD1 agrees at 10 bases. This CDR3 is built from 15 residues. V lost 4 bases and J lost 5; bases outside the gene matches: 8. Per the germline V gene, CDR1 is SGHNT and CDR2 is YYREEE (reference sequence). The CDR3 bases are TGTGCCAGCAGCACCCGGCGACAGGGGGCTGAGACCCAGTACTTC. Residues: CASSTRRQGAETQYF. Complete variable domain (other parts from reference TRBV5-4 and TRBJ2-5): ETGVTQSPTHLIKTRGQQVTLRCSSQSGHNTVSWYQQALGQGPQFIFQYYREEENGRGNFPPRFSGLQFPNYSSELNVNALELDDSALYLCASSTRRQGAETQYFGPGTRLLVL.

This clone has more than one count but fewer than ten. The chain employs TRBV24-1 and TRBJ2-3, with D unclear. Trimming cost V 3 bases and J 2 bases, with 8 bases left between them. The CDR3 has 14 amino acids. Per germline, CDR1 KGHDR and CDR2 SFDVKD. CDR3 amino acids: CATSDRLHTDTQYF. Written as DNA, the CDR3 is TGTGCCACCAGTGATCGACTCCACACAGATACGCAGTATTTT.

Only a few counts were recorded for this clone. This chain links TRBV7-9 with TRBJ2-3; TRBD2 might be the D (6 bases). Trimming stripped 5 bases from V and 4 bases from J, with 13 bases between. CDR3 length: 14 amino acids. The germline V gene encodes CDR1 SEHNR and CDR2 FQNEAQ (reference sequence). In DNA, the CDR3 is TGTGCCAGCAGCGGGCGGGAAGGCGCAGATACGCAGTATTTT. Translated, it gives CASSGREGADTQYF.

This clone has just one count. This same CDR3 is encoded by further DNA sequences in the sample. The CDR3 here is CASTGQGFYEQYF. The CDR3 DNA reads TGTGCCAGCACGGGACAGGGGTTTTACGAGCAGTACTTC. The J gene is TRBJ2-7, the V gene TRBV6-5; 10 nucleotides line up with TRBD1. Trimming cost V 7 bases and J 4 bases; bases outside gene matches: 4. Germline V gene sequence: CDR1 MNHEY, CDR2 SVGAGI. The CDR3 loop spans 13 amino acids.